This TCR beta chain was profiled in a study of T cells after yellow fever vaccination. General study findings and limits: Booster sampling recovered most clones from primary vaccination (96% CD4, 80% to 90% CD8).

In regard to this clonotype: The antigen is undetermined.

In TCRdb, the 5' RACE reads were re-called with MiXCR into one record per CDR3 protein. The sample comprises about 350,000 distinct CDR3 sequences, around a tenth of which are singletons, and less than 20% rests with the top ten. The V end lost 7 bases, the J end lost 4 bases, and 11 bases lay between the germline ends. The CDR3 contains 13 residues. The germline V gene has CDR1 MNHNS and CDR2 SASEGT. The genes are TRBV6-1 and TRBJ1-5; D uncertain. The sequencing used PBMCs, collected on the day of the first yellow fever vaccination. The clonotype originates from a man aged 18 to 30 who received the YFV17D yellow fever vaccine. DNA of the CDR3: TGTGCCAGCACCAGTAATTTGAATCAGCCCCAGCATTTT. It encodes CASTSNLNQPQHF.